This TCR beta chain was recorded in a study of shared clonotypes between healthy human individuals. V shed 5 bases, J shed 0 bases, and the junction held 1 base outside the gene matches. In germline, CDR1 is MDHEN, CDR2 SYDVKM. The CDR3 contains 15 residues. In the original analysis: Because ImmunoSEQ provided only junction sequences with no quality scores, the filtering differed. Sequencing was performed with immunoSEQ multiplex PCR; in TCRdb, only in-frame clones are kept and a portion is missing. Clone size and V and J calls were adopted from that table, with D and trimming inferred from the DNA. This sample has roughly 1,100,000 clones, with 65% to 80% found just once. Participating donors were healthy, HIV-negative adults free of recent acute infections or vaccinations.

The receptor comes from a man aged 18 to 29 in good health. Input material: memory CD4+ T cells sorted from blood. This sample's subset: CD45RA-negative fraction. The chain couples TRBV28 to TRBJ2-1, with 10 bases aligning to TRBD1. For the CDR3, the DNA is TGTGCCAGCAGTGGGACAGGGGACTCCTACAATGAGCAGTTCTTC. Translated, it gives CASSGTGDSYNEQFF.